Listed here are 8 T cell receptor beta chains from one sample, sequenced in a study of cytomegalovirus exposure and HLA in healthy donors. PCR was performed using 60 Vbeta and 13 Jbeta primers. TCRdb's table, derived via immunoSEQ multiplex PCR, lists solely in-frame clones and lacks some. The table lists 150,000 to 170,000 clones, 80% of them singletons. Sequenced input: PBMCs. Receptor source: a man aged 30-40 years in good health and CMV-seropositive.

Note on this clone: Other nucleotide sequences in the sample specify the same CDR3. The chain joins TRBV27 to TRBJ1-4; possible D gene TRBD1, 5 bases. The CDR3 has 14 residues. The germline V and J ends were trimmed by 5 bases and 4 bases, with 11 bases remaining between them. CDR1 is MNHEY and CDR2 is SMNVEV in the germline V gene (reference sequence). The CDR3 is CASSLGAGNEKLFF. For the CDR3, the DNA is TGTGCCAGCAGTCTAGGGGCCGGTAATGAAAAACTGTTTTTT.

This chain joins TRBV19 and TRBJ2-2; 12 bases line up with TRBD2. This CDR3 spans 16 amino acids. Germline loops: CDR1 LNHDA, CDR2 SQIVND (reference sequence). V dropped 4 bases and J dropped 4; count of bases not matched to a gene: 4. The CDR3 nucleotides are TGTGCCAGTAGTACGAAGACTAGCGGGAGCACCGGGGAGCTGTTTTTT. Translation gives CASSTKTSGSTGELFF.

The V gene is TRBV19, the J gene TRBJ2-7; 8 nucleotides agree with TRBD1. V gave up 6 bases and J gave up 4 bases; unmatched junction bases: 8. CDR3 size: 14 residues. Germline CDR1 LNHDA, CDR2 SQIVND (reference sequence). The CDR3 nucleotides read TGTGCCAGTAGCTCAGGGGGCATGGGGTACGAGCAGTACTTC. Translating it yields CASSSGGMGYEQYF.

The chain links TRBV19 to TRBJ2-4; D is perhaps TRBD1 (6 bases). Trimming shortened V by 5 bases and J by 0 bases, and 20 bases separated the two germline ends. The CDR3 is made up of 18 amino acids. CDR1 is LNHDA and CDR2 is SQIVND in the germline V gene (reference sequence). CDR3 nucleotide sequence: TGTGCCAGTAGTCTAACCCAAGGGACATTGGTAGCCAAAAACATTCAGTACTTC. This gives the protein CASSLTQGTLVAKNIQYF.

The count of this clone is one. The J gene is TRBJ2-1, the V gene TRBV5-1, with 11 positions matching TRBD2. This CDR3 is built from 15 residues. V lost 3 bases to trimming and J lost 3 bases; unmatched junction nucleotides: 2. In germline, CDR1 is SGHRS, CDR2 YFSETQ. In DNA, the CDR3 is TGCGCCAGCAGCTATGGACTAGCGGGCTACAATGAGCAGTTCTTC. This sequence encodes CASSYGLAGYNEQFF.

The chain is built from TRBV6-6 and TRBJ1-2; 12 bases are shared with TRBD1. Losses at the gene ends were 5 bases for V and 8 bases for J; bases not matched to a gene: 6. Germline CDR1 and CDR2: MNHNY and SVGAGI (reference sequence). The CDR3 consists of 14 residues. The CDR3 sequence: CASSRAGTGGGYTF. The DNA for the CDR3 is TGTGCCAGCAGTAGAGCCGGGACAGGGGGCGGCTACACCTTC.

The CDR3: CASNGRGSYNEQFF. DNA for the CDR3: TGTGCCAGCAATGGCCGGGGTTCATACAATGAGCAGTTCTTC. The chain is built from TRBV6-6 and TRBJ2-1; D is perhaps TRBD2 (5 bases). This CDR3 is 14 amino acids long. Germline values: CDR1 MNHNY, CDR2 SVGAGI (reference sequence). Trimming shortened V by 7 bases and J by 4 bases, and 14 bases separated the two germline ends.

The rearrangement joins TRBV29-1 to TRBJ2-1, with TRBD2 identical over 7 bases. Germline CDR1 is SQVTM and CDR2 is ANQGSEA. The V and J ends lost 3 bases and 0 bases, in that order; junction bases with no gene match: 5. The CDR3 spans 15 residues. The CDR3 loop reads CSVDQWEGSYNEQFF. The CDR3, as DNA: TGCAGCGTTGATCAATGGGAGGGCTCCTACAATGAGCAGTTCTTC.